This TCR beta chain comes out of a study of cytomegalovirus exposure and HLA in healthy donors. Study-level information: The early release's HLA-typed donors yielded approximately 81 million unique TCRs. Among the 400 or so donors who were genotyped, roughly 76% fell in the genetic ancestry cluster that is associated with self-reported Caucasian donors.

The CDR3 runs 15 residues. Germline V CDR1 and CDR2: SNHLY, FYNNEI. The junction had 9 bases not matched to a gene; V was cut back by 4 bases and J by 7 bases. 60 Vbeta and 13 Jbeta primers were used in PCR. Per the original data handling: An analysis that came later counted 80 million or so unique TCR beta chains, 9 million to 12 million shared. Some clones are missing from TCRdb's copy, which holds only in-frame ones; the method was immunoSEQ multiplex PCR. D and trimming come from the DNA, and the V and J calls and clone size come from that table. The data contain some 200,000 clones, 70% of them singletons.

The material sequenced was PBMCs. The V call is TRBV2, the J call TRBJ2-2, with 7 bases matching TRBD1. The receptor's source is a man aged 35-49 years in good health and CMV-seropositive. The CDR3 DNA sequence: TGTGCCAGCAGTGGTGCCTTGACAGGGATCGGGGAGCTGTTTTTT. It yields the protein CASSGALTGIGELFF.